The present entry profiles one T cell receptor (beta chain) with its context. This clone was seen a handful of times. It lacks a known antigen. No much larger clone exists at a distance of one base, and base qualities are not known. Unmatched junction bases come to 6, with V trimmed by 4 bases and J by 7 bases. The germline V gene sets CDR1 to SGHDT and CDR2 to YYEEEE. The CDR3 measures 14 amino acids from cysteine to phenylalanine. Just the 42-base CDR3 DNA is kept, in frame starting at base 1. The trial excluded patients who had a history of autoimmune disease or who were on systemic immunosuppression. Peripheral blood for TCR sequencing was drawn from every dose cohort at baseline, at cycle 4 day 1 and at cycle 7 day 1. The samples were taken from a phase I, first-in-human, multicenter, open-label dose-escalation trial of ivuxolimab. Adults with locally advanced or metastatic melanoma, renal cell carcinoma, hepatocellular carcinoma or head and neck squamous cell carcinoma were enrolled in the trial. CD4+ and CD8+ T cells were sorted separately from peripheral blood before TCR sequencing.

These data are taken from a study of OX40 agonist ivuxolimab in advanced cancers. About the study as a whole: Ivuxolimab was an agonistic, fully human IgG2 monoclonal antibody directed against OX40 (CD134), a costimulatory receptor. Intravenous ivuxolimab was administered to patients every 2 weeks at six dose levels: 0.01, 0.1, 0.3, 1.5, 3 and 10 mg/kg. Among the 50 to 55 dose-escalation patients, around 19 had hepatocellular carcinoma, 15 or so melanoma, 9 renal cell carcinoma and 9 head and neck cancer. The dose-escalation cohort was roughly 87% male with a mean age of about 60 years, ranging from 23 to 79. Patients were allowed to have had prior anti-PD-1, anti-PD-L1 or anti-CTLA-4 therapy, and approximately 43% of the dose-escalation patients had previously received checkpoint inhibitors. Partial responses were achieved by three dose-escalation patients, of whom one had hepatocellular carcinoma and two had cutaneous melanoma. The purpose of peripheral TCRbeta sequencing was to test whether ivuxolimab changed TCR sequence diversity and led to clonal T-cell expansion. The paper reports the monotherapy dose-escalation portion (N of about 54 patients) of the phase I ivuxolimab trial. The paper's findings and limits, for the study overall: Which antigens the clonally expanded peripheral T cells were specific for was not determined. Low levels of normalized T-cell clonal expansion were also shown by some nonresponding patients. After ivuxolimab, expanded clones were on average more numerous among CD8+ T cells than among CD4+ T cells. At doses of 0.1 to 3.0 mg/kg, clonal expansion of both CD4+ and CD8+ T cells in blood was seen between baseline and week 6. In the 0.1-3.0 mg/kg groups, partial responders were among the patients with the lowest normalized peripheral clonal expansion, particularly in CD8+ T cells.

Genomic DNA was extracted from sorted cells for sequencing of the TCRbeta CDR3 region. The immunoSEQ Assay was used for sequencing of TCRbeta CDR3 regions. TCRdb's version of the immuneACCESS table is confined to in-frame rearrangements and falls short of the full clone set. An unresolved V gene accounts for under half of the shortfall where checked; the remainder is of unknown origin. Recorded for this sample are about 70,000 clones; roughly 81% of them occurred a single time. The ten largest clones take up 4.5% to 6% of the sample. The sequence joins TRBV5-6 to TRBJ1-5, with TRBD1 matching 9 junction bases. Sequenced here: CD4+ or CD8+ T cells sorted from blood, sampled in a trial of the OX40 agonist ivuxolimab. The TCR originated in an adult with an advanced solid tumor such as melanoma, head and neck, liver or kidney cancer. The CDR3 corresponds to CASSRGQGRQPQHF. In nucleotides, the sequence is TGTGCCAGCAGCCGGGGACAGGGACGGCAGCCCCAGCATTTT.